The present TCR beta chain was sequenced within a study of CD8+ T cells in alopecia areata. About the research overall: Tofacitinib was given for 6 to 18 months, then stopped for 6 months.

cDNA serving as the sequencing template came from extracted, reverse transcribed RNA. The repertoire was sequenced with immunoSEQ multiplex PCR; TCRdb's copy has only in-frame clones and lacks some. The profile covers 150,000 or so clones, with 85% to 90% appearing a single time and about 15% taken by the ten largest. The sample holds one count of this clone. The CDR3 is 16 amino acids. Germline-derived CDR1 and CDR2 are SGHVS and FQNEAQ. V was shortened by 0 bases and J by 2 bases, with 12 bases between the two germline ends. This receptor was taken from a human donor with alopecia areata. Sample: CD8+ T cells sorted from blood, taken at week 0. This chain links TRBV7-8 with TRBJ2-3; the D is unclear. This chain's CDR3 is CASSLALSVYTDTQYF. The CDR3 region has the DNA TGTGCCAGCAGCTTAGCCCTTTCTGTCTACACAGATACGCAGTATTTT.